A selection of T cell receptor beta chains follows, all from one sample in a study of blood T cells in healthy people across ages. MiXCR, run by TCRdb on the 5' RACE reads, gives a single entry per CDR3 protein. The sample lists around 1,700,000 distinct CDR3 sequences; 28% were seen once. The material sequenced was blood. All receptors come from a woman under 40 in good health. Both conserved end residues are part of each CDR3. The D gene is left open where the match is weak. Clone size is not always given. Where it is, it says once, few, many or a class for expanded clones.

>TRBD2|.|TRBJ2-2|TRBV20-1
CSWEGAKAGELFF
TGCAGTTGGGAGGGAGCGAAGGCCGGGGAGCTGTTTTTT
>.|.|TRBJ2-7|TRBV5-1
CASSMVLNYGQYF
TGCGCCAGCAGCATGGTTCTAAACTACGGGCAGTACTTC
>.|.|TRBJ1-1|TRBV20-1
CSARTSSGRGNTEAFF
TGCAGTGCTAGAACCAGCTCAGGGAGGGGGAACACTGAAGCTTTCTTT
>.|.|TRBJ1-5|TRBV28
CASSSPTLRSHPQHF
TGTGCCAGCAGTTCCCCGACACTACGGAGTCATCCCCAGCATTTT
>TRBD1|.|TRBJ2-1|TRBV9
CASSVDDRGRDEQFF
TGTGCCAGCAGCGTAGACGACAGGGGACGAGATGAGCAGTTCTTC
>TRBD2|.|TRBJ2-5|TRBV28
CACSLAGSRETQYF
TGTGCCTGCAGTTTAGCGGGGTCCCGGGAGACCCAGTACTTC
>.|.|TRBJ2-2|TRBV30
CAWSHTGELFF
TGTGCCTGGAGTCACACCGGGGAGCTGTTTTTT
>.|few|TRBJ2-7|TRBV5-1
CASSLDPPNEQYF
TGCGCCAGCAGCCTGGACCCCCCGAACGAGCAGTACTTC
>.|few|TRBJ2-1|TRBV6-5
CASSYSGSWDEQFF
TGTGCCAGCAGTTACTCGGGTAGCTGGGATGAGCAGTTCTTC
>TRBD1|once|TRBJ2-5|TRBV5-5
CASSLGQGAGYERYF
TGTGCCAGCAGCTTGGGACAGGGGGCGGGGTACGAGCGGTACTTC
>TRBD2|.|TRBJ2-1|TRBV20-1
CSAATSAGRYSYEQFF
TGCAGTGCTGCCACCTCGGCCGGGAGGTACTCCTACGAGCAGTTCTTC
>.|many|TRBJ1-2|TRBV6-5
CASRRRGEANYGYTF
TGTGCCAGCAGACGGCGGGGTGAAGCTAACTATGGCTACACCTTC
>.|.|TRBJ1-4|TRBV20-1
CSAKWGVDEKRFF
TGCAGTGCTAAGTGGGGGGTTGATGAAAAACGGTTTTTT
>TRBD2|many|TRBJ2-3|TRBV3-1
CASSHGTSGRTDTQYF
TGTGCCAGCAGCCACGGTACTAGCGGGAGAACAGATACGCAGTATTTT
>.|.|TRBJ1-2|TRBV18
CASSPLVREGYTF
TGTGCCAGCTCACCTCTAGTCCGGGAGGGCTACACCTTC
>.|few|TRBJ1-2|TRBV4-3
CASSQVDKSYGYTF
TGCGCCAGCAGCCAAGTTGACAAAAGCTATGGCTACACCTTC
>.|.|TRBJ2-2|TRBV28
CASSLSLGDTGELFF
TGTGCCAGCAGTTTATCCCTAGGAGACACCGGGGAGCTGTTTTTT
>TRBD2|once|TRBJ2-5|TRBV5-1
CASSWSGLAGQETQYF
TGCGCCAGCAGCTGGTCGGGACTAGCGGGGCAAGAGACCCAGTACTTC
>.|.|TRBJ2-6|TRBV25-1
CASSPGGANVPTF
TGTGCCAGCAGTCCTGGGGGGGCCAACGTCCCGACTTTC
>.|.|TRBJ2-7|TRBV2
CASSEHGAYYEQYF
TGTGCCAGCAGTGAACACGGGGCGTATTACGAGCAGTACTTC
>.|many|TRBJ2-7|TRBV4-1
CASSQRDGGTYEQYF
TGCGCCAGCAGCCAGAGAGACGGGGGAACCTACGAGCAGTACTTC
>.|few|TRBJ2-1|TRBV28
CASNKTPTAWPYNEQFF
TGTGCCAGCAATAAAACCCCGACAGCCTGGCCCTACAATGAGCAGTTCTTC
>.|.|TRBJ1-2|TRBV10-3
CAISELSGYGYTF
TGTGCCATCAGTGAGCTTAGTGGCTATGGCTACACCTTC
>.|.|TRBJ2-1|TRBV7-6
CASSRGPAGEQFF
TGTGCCAGCAGCCGGGGGCCTGCGGGTGAGCAGTTCTTC
>TRBD2|.|TRBJ2-5|TRBV7-2
CASSDTLGGRLTQYF
TGTGCCAGCAGCGACACCTTGGGGGGGAGGTTGACCCAGTACTTC
>TRBD2|many|TRBJ2-7|TRBV29-1
CSAGLAGGEQYF
TGCAGCGCTGGACTAGCGGGAGGAGAGCAGTACTTC
>.|.|TRBJ2-2|TRBV2
CASSEERGSNTGELFF
TGTGCCAGCAGTGAAGAGAGGGGAAGCAACACCGGGGAGCTGTTTTTT
>.|.|TRBJ1-1|TRBV7-6
CASSLAEGPTSEAFF
TGTGCCAGCAGCTTAGCGGAGGGGCCGACTTCTGAAGCTTTCTTT
>.|.|TRBJ2-3|TRBV20-1
CNAPRGGTDTQYF
TGCAATGCTCCGAGAGGGGGGACAGATACGCAGTATTTT
>.|.|TRBJ1-2|TRBV25-1
CASSESGSYTF
TGTGCCAGCAGTGAATCCGGTAGCTACACCTTC
>.|.|TRBJ2-1|TRBV5-1
CASSLLADASYNEQFF
TGCGCCAGCAGCTTGCTAGCAGATGCCTCCTACAATGAGCAGTTCTTC
>.|.|TRBJ1-3|TRBV5-4
CASSLSQGLSGNTIYF
TGTGCCAGCAGCTTGTCACAGGGTCTATCCGGAAACACCATATATTTT
>TRBD1|many|TRBJ2-3|TRBV5-1
CASSSDRGLDTQYF
TGCGCCAGCAGCTCTGACAGGGGGCTGGATACGCAGTATTTT
>.|once|TRBJ1-1|TRBV12-3/TRBV12-4
CASTLGGGDTEAFF
TGTGCCAGCACCCTCGGGGGTGGTGACACTGAAGCTTTCTTT
>.|.|TRBJ2-4|TRBV29-1
CSVSSRSYYEQYF
TGCAGCGTTTCTAGCAGGAGCTACTACGAACAGTACTTC
>.|many|TRBJ2-3|TRBV15
CATASGLSTDTQYF
TGTGCCACCGCTTCGGGACTCAGCACAGATACGCAGTATTTT
>.|.|TRBJ2-2|TRBV29-1
CSVDWGRTGERFF
TGCAGCGTTGACTGGGGGCGCACCGGGGAGCGGTTTTTT
>.|many|TRBJ1-2|TRBV5-6
CASSPQDKADYGYTF
TGTGCCAGCAGCCCACAGGACAAGGCGGACTATGGCTACACCTTC
>.|.|TRBJ1-1|TRBV2
CASRGGLPNTEAFF
TGTGCCAGCAGGGGGGGACTGCCGAACACTGAAGCTTTCTTT
>TRBD1|.|TRBJ1-5|TRBV12-3/TRBV12-4
CASKSTGDRPRHF
TGTGCCAGCAAGAGTACAGGGGATAGGCCCCGGCATTTT
>TRBD2|many|TRBJ2-1|TRBV7-3
CASSLPGLAREQFF
TGTGCCAGCAGCTTGCCGGGACTAGCGAGAGAGCAGTTCTTC
>TRBD2|few|TRBJ2-1|TRBV20-1
CSAFLAASFEQFF
TGCAGTGCATTCCTAGCGGCTTCTTTTGAGCAGTTCTTC
>TRBD1|few|TRBJ2-3|TRBV7-2
CASRDRGTSTDTQYF
TGTGCCAGCAGGGACAGGGGTACCAGCACAGATACGCAGTATTTT
>TRBD1|many|TRBJ2-3|TRBV7-2
CASSSRGRTDTQYF
TGTGCCAGCAGCTCCAGGGGGCGCACAGATACGCAGTATTTT
>TRBD1|.|TRBJ1-6|TRBV4-1
CASSSGQGSSYNSPLHF
TGCGCCAGCAGCTCGGGACAGGGGAGCTCCTATAATTCACCCCTCCACTTT
>.|once|TRBJ2-5|TRBV5-1
CASSLGQAVIETQYF
TGCGCCAGCAGCTTGGGCCAGGCAGTAATAGAGACCCAGTACTTC
>TRBD1|.|TRBJ2-7|TRBV7-9
CASSVDRGPLGAYEQYF
TGTGCCAGCAGCGTGGACAGGGGTCCCCTCGGGGCCTACGAGCAGTACTTC
>.|few|TRBJ1-2|TRBV21-1
CASSKGPRGYTF
TGTGCCAGCAGCAAAGGGCCGCGGGGCTACACCTTC
>.|.|TRBJ2-3|TRBV6-6
CASGFGTITDTQYF
TGTGCCAGCGGTTTTGGGACCATCACAGATACGCAGTATTTT
>TRBD1|.|TRBJ1-1|TRBV20-1
CSAGGWMNTEAFF
TGCAGTGCAGGGGGCTGGATGAACACTGAAGCTTTCTTT
>.|many|TRBJ2-1|TRBV12-3/TRBV12-4
CASSLGDALGYEQFF
TGTGCCAGCAGCCTAGGAGACGCCCTCGGCTATGAGCAGTTCTTC
>.|.|TRBJ2-5|TRBV20-1
CSARARQATQETQYF
TGCAGTGCTAGAGCCCGACAGGCTACTCAAGAGACCCAGTACTTC
>.|.|TRBJ1-5|TRBV20-1
CSASQGVDSPQHF
TGCAGTGCTAGTCAAGGAGTCGACAGCCCCCAGCATTTT
>.|.|TRBJ2-2|TRBV3-1
CASSQDSVLVGTGELFF
TGTGCCAGCAGCCAAGATTCGGTACTAGTTGGCACCGGGGAGCTGTTTTTT
>.|.|TRBJ2-7|TRBV27
CASSAGQMSSYEQYF
TGTGCCAGCAGCGCGGGACAGATGAGCTCCTACGAGCAGTACTTC
>.|.|TRBJ2-1|TRBV7-6
CASSLGVGGRSSYNEQFF
TGTGCCAGCAGCTTAGGGGTAGGGGGGCGGAGCTCCTACAATGAGCAGTTCTTC
>TRBD2|.|TRBJ2-1|TRBV5-1
CASSLEGSGVAEQFF
TGCGCCAGCAGCTTGGAGGGTAGCGGGGTTGCTGAGCAGTTCTTC